This T cell receptor beta chain was observed in a study of persistence of HIV-infected CD4 T cells. Germline CDR1 reads MDHEN; CDR2 reads SYDVKM. Between the trimmed V and J ends, which lost 2 bases and 9 bases, there was a span of 14 bases. There are 14 residues in the CDR3. The immunoSEQ assay was version 4, run in survey mode. Assay: immunoSEQ multiplex PCR; the TCRdb copy retains only in-frame clones and omits some. The sample yields tens of thousands of clones, 82% seen once. The stimulus was lysate of CMV-infected fibroblasts, approximately 9.7 ug/mL. CD40L-negative CD69-negative CD45RO-high memory CD4+ T cells were sorted as populations depleted of antigen-responding cells. Concerning this clone itself: Its antigen is undetermined.

The source material was CD4+ T cells sorted from PBMCs after approximately 19-hour stimulation, sampled from a patient who received antiretroviral therapy. This chain uses TRBV28 with TRBJ1-5; D is uncertain. The sequence derives from an adult man with HIV who was CMV-seropositive. CDR3 DNA sequence: TGTGCCAGCAGTTTAGATACCGCGGGAAGGCCCCAGCATTTT. Protein product: CASSLDTAGRPQHF.